This T cell receptor beta chain originates from a study of T cell repertoires in cytomegalovirus infection. On the study more broadly: From public TCR beta signatures came an indication of both CMV infection and matching HLA type.

TCRdb called the reads again in MiXCR, with one record for every CDR3 protein. Counted here are 400,000 to 550,000 distinct CDR3 sequences, around 11% occurring once; the ten biggest clones make up roughly 10%. This clonotype was recorded many times. Germline CDR1 SGHRS, CDR2 YFSETQ. The CDR3 totals 14 residues. Trimming left V 5 bases short and J 0 bases short, with 11 bases between. Sequences were obtained from PBMCs. The receptor was derived from a human donor in good health (CMV status not recorded). Some clones in this sample may be carry-over from other donors' samples. The gene calls are TRBV5-1 and TRBJ1-1; possibly TRBD1 for D (6 bases). The CDR3 region is CASSLTGMNTEAFF. The CDR3 region has the DNA TGCGCCAGCAGTTTGACAGGCATGAACACTGAAGCTTTCTTT.